This T cell receptor (beta chain) was captured by sequencing in a study of T cell repertoires in cytomegalovirus infection. Trimming removed 4 bases from V and 0 bases from J; junction bases left unmatched: 2. Germline V CDR1 and CDR2: SGHVS, FQNEAQ. This CDR3 spans 15 amino acids. Points on this clonotype: What it binds is unknown.

TCRdb passed the reads through MiXCR, listing each CDR3 protein once. The data hold approximately 910,000 distinct CDR3 sequences, with 30% to 40% observed a single time. The chain is built from TRBV7-8 and TRBJ1-3; 8 nucleotides align to TRBD1. The receptor's source is a human donor in good health (CMV status not recorded). Some clones in this sample may be carry-over from other donors' samples. The source was cultured CD8+ T cells from PBMCs, collected from culture after CMV antigen stimulation. The DNA of the CDR3 is TGTGCCAGCAGCTGGACAGGGAACTCTGGAAACACCATATATTTT. As protein: CASSWTGNSGNTIYF.